This TCR beta chain was sequenced in a study of T-cell reconstitution after alpha-beta-depleted transplantation in children. Findings and caveats of the study: In some patients, recipient T cells and intrathymic progenitors surviving conditioning explained high day-60 diversity. At around two months after transplant, the alpha-beta T cells were reportedly derived from several hundred expanded clones that came from non-depleted graft cells. One year after transplant, T-cell counts and diversity came mostly from newly produced T cells.

As to this clonotype: Antigen unknown.

Unique molecular identifiers were incorporated into the prepared TCRbeta library. TCRdb re-called the PCR reads through MiXCR, storing one row per CDR3 protein. The data hold about a million distinct CDR3 sequences, with around 30% observed a single time. This CDR3 spans 15 amino acids. Germline V gene lookup returns CDR1 MNHEY and CDR2 SMNVEV (reference sequence). Trimming took 3 bases from V and 8 from J, leaving 17 bases between them. V gene TRBV27 combines with J gene TRBJ2-1; D perhaps matches TRBD1 (6 bases). This material consisted of PBMCs, mostly from graft donor cells, taken 360 days after TCRalphabeta/CD19-depleted stem cell transplant. This TCR was recovered from a boy in the first two years of life who had a stem cell transplant for SCID, so the T cells may come from the graft donor. DNA for the CDR3: TGTGCCAGCAGTTTTGGGGCGAGGGGGTCCGATGAGCAGTTCTTC. Translated, it gives CASSFGARGSDEQFF.